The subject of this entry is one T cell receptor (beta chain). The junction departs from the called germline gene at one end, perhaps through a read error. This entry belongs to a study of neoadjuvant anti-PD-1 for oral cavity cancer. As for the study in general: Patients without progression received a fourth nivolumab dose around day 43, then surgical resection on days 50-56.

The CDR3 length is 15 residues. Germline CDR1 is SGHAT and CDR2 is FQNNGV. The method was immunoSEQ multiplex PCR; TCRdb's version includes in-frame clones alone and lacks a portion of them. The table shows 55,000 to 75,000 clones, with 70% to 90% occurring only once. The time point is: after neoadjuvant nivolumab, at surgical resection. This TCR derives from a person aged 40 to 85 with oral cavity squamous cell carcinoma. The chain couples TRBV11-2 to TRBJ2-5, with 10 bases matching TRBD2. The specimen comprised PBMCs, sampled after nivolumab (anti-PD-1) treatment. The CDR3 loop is CASSSGLANQETQYF. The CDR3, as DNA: TGTGCCAGCAGCTCGGGACTAGCGAACCAGGAGACCCAGTACTTC. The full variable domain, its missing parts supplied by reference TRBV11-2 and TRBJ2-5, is EAGVAQSPRYKIIEKRQSVAFWCNPISGHATLYWYQQILGQGPKLLIQFQNNGVVDDSQLPKDRFSAERLKGVDSTLKIQPAKLEDSAVYLCASSSGLANQETQYFGPGTRLLVL.